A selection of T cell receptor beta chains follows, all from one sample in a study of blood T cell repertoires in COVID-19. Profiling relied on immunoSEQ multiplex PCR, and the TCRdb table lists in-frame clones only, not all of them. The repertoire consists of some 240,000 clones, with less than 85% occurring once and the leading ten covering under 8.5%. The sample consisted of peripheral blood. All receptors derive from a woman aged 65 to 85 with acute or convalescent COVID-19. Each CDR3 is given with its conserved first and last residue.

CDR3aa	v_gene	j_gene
CASSYGTGSYGYTF	TRBV6-6	TRBJ1-2
CASSSFILTRQGSTNEQFF	TRBV11-2	TRBJ2-1
CSGSTVCEAFF	TRBV20-1	TRBJ1-1
CASSSLLETQYF	TRBV28	TRBJ2-5
CASSESRDQPQHF	TRBV6-1	TRBJ1-5
CASSQGGQALGNTIYF	TRBV4-1	TRBJ1-3
CATSATRDRAYNEQFF	TRBV15	TRBJ2-1
CSVEERGTNGYTF	TRBV29-1	TRBJ1-2
CASSLTGRTDTQYF	TRBV5-1	TRBJ2-3
CASDRGGNQPQHF	TRBV19	TRBJ1-5
CASSQVGLALYEQYF	TRBV3-1/TRBV3-2	TRBJ2-7
CASRGGQGNPPLHF	TRBV6-6	TRBJ1-6
CASSRQINQPQHF	TRBV19	TRBJ1-5
CASSPPLADFSDTQYF	TRBV5-1	TRBJ2-3
CASGPQTVNTGELFF	TRBV12-5	TRBJ2-2
CASSSRTGGNTEAFF	TRBV19	TRBJ1-1
CASRFGRGGDTQYF	TRBV7-2	TRBJ2-3
CASSRGTEAFF	TRBV10-1	TRBJ1-1
CAISESGTLNRYEQYF	TRBV10-3	TRBJ2-7
CASSLLAGGTTDTQYF	TRBV5-1	TRBJ2-3
CASSQFGSGDEQFF	TRBV4-1	TRBJ2-1
CASTGWLNTEAFF	TRBV6-5	TRBJ1-1
CASRMTGGFGNTIYF	TRBV19	TRBJ1-3
CASYPEGQGNYGYTF	TRBV6-5	TRBJ1-2
CASSFGQSYEQYF	TRBV12-3/TRBV12-4	TRBJ2-7
CASSSRSSGNTIYF	TRBV10-1	TRBJ1-3
CASSLDGRDGATQYF	TRBV5-1	TRBJ2-3
CASSLVSGVYGYTF	TRBV11-2	TRBJ1-2
CASRTGLGSPLHF	TRBV6-5	TRBJ1-6
CASSWWGLDRVYEQYF	TRBV27	TRBJ2-7
CASSGRLSGGAGPDTDTQYF	TRBV2	TRBJ2-3
CATSDFRGQNTGELFF	TRBV24-1	TRBJ2-2
CASSLSGGRENIQYF	TRBV5-1	TRBJ2-4
CASSLAVGKETQYF	TRBV7-9	TRBJ2-5
CASSSRGLKGEAFF	TRBV21-1	TRBJ1-1
CSVEQGQGTNGYTF	TRBV29-1	TRBJ1-2
CASSVGPGSDTQYF	TRBV9	TRBJ2-3
CASSRGAEAFF	TRBV18	TRBJ1-1
CASSELGQGADYEQYF	TRBV6-1	TRBJ2-7
CSVSRGQNEQFF	TRBV29-1	TRBJ2-1
CASSQRPGQAVPEQYF	TRBV14	TRBJ2-7
CASSMTGSNTIYF	TRBV6-5	TRBJ1-3
CAWSEGMSYNSPLHF	TRBV30	TRBJ1-6
CASSPYGDYYGYTF	TRBV6-5	TRBJ1-2
CAKTGADTQYF	TRBV2	TRBJ2-3
CASSPPDSPYEQYF	TRBV18	TRBJ2-7
CATNSPGGQNEQFF	TRBV6-5	TRBJ2-1
CASSRTSGGTDTQYF	TRBV4-1	TRBJ2-3
CASTSGQGASISYEQYF	TRBV9	TRBJ2-7
CASSAQGWDTGELFF	TRBV27	TRBJ2-2
CAWSAGYNSPLHF	TRBV30	TRBJ1-6
CASSKDLGGDQPQHF	TRBV21-1	TRBJ1-5
CASSPPSQDIQYF	TRBV18	TRBJ2-4
CASSVGAQETQYF	TRBV5-6	TRBJ2-5
CASSQVAVATWTGVEETQYF	TRBV4-1	TRBJ2-5
CAISEPATQGGNTEAFF	TRBV10-3	TRBJ1-1
CASSKGLAWQGETQYF	TRBV9	TRBJ2-5
CASSRVGAGYSDRERPQHF	TRBV7-2	TRBJ1-5